A selection of T cell receptor beta chains follows, all from one sample in a study of cytomegalovirus exposure and HLA in healthy donors. The method was immunoSEQ multiplex PCR; TCRdb's version includes in-frame clones alone and lacks a portion of them. The sample comprises approximately 140,000 clones, approximately 80% of which are singletons, and 2% to 3% rests with the top ten. Sample: PBMCs. The origin of the receptors is a man over 45 in good health and CMV-seronegative. CDR3s include the opening cysteine and the closing phenylalanine or tryptophan. D genes are given only for firm matches. Some rows mark clone size as missing; the rest say once, few, many or name a class of expanded clone.

len: 15
d_gene: -
abundance: -
j_gene: TRBJ1-2
v_gene: TRBV4-2
CDR3nt: TGTGCCAGCAGCCAAGCTGAAGGGGACTTGTATGGCTACACCTTC
CDR3aa: CASSQAEGDLYGYTF

len: 13
d_gene: -
abundance: -
j_gene: TRBJ1-3
v_gene: TRBV25-1
CDR3nt: TGTGCCAGTATGACAGATTCTGGAAACACCATATATTTT
CDR3aa: CASMTDSGNTIYF

len: 15
d_gene: -
abundance: -
j_gene: TRBJ1-1
v_gene: TRBV7-8
CDR3nt: TGTGCCAGCAGCTTAGGCGGGGCCCCGAACACTGAAGCTTTCTTT
CDR3aa: CASSLGGAPNTEAFF

len: 13
d_gene: -
abundance: once
j_gene: TRBJ1-2
v_gene: TRBV5-4
CDR3nt: TGTGCCAGCAGCCACTACCCAGGGGACGGCTACACCTTC
CDR3aa: CASSHYPGDGYTF

len: 15
d_gene: -
abundance: -
j_gene: TRBJ1-1
v_gene: TRBV4-1
CDR3nt: TGCGCCAGCAGCCAAGAGTCGAGACGGGACACTGAAGCTTTCTTT
CDR3aa: CASSQESRRDTEAFF

len: 15
d_gene: -
abundance: -
j_gene: TRBJ1-1
v_gene: TRBV4-1
CDR3nt: TGCGCCAGCAGCGTCCGGGACAACCAACACACTGAAGCTTTCTTT
CDR3aa: CASSVRDNQHTEAFF

len: 15
d_gene: -
abundance: -
j_gene: TRBJ2-7
v_gene: TRBV19
CDR3nt: TGTGCCAGTAGTATCGGGACAAGAGGGATCTCCGAGCAGTACTTC
CDR3aa: CASSIGTRGISEQYF

len: 15
d_gene: -
abundance: -
j_gene: TRBJ2-7
v_gene: TRBV10-3
CDR3nt: TGTGCCATCAGTGATTTTGGGCAGGCCTCCTACGAGCAGTACTTC
CDR3aa: CAISDFGQASYEQYF

len: 14
d_gene: -
abundance: -
j_gene: TRBJ2-5
v_gene: TRBV9
CDR3nt: TGTGCCAGCAGCGTCGCGGGCCTCCAAGAGACCCAGTACTTC
CDR3aa: CASSVAGLQETQYF

len: 17
d_gene: -
abundance: -
j_gene: TRBJ1-2
v_gene: TRBV5-6
CDR3nt: TGTGCCAGCAGCTTGGGGGACATAAGCGGCTACGGCTATGGCTACACCTTC
CDR3aa: CASSLGDISGYGYGYTF

len: 13
d_gene: -
abundance: few
j_gene: TRBJ1-5
v_gene: TRBV5-6
CDR3nt: TGTGCCAGCAGCTTGGCCGGGAATCAGCCCCAGCATTTT
CDR3aa: CASSLAGNQPQHF

len: 14
d_gene: -
abundance: once
j_gene: TRBJ1-3
v_gene: TRBV5-1
CDR3nt: TGCGCCAGCAGCGCCACAGGGAACGGAAACACCATATATTTT
CDR3aa: CASSATGNGNTIYF

len: 15
d_gene: TRBD1
abundance: few
j_gene: TRBJ2-2
v_gene: TRBV9
CDR3nt: TGTGCCAGCAGCCTCGGACAGGGGGAGACCGGGGAGCTGTTTTTT
CDR3aa: CASSLGQGETGELFF

len: 14
d_gene: -
abundance: few
j_gene: TRBJ1-1
v_gene: TRBV7-2
CDR3nt: TGTGCCAGCAGCTTAGGCCCCACCCTTCGGGAAGCTTTCTTT
CDR3aa: CASSLGPTLREAFF

len: 16
d_gene: TRBD1
abundance: -
j_gene: TRBJ1-2
v_gene: TRBV29-1
CDR3nt: TGCAGCGTTGGACTCACCTGGACAGGGGGGAATTATGGCTACACCTTC
CDR3aa: CSVGLTWTGGNYGYTF

len: 16
d_gene: -
abundance: -
j_gene: TRBJ2-4
v_gene: TRBV27
CDR3nt: TGTGCCAGCAGTCCTCTCAGGGAGGCTGGCAAAAACATTCAGTACTTC
CDR3aa: CASSPLREAGKNIQYF

len: 15
d_gene: TRBD2
abundance: -
j_gene: TRBJ2-7
v_gene: TRBV5-6
CDR3nt: TGTGCCAGCAGCTCGGGACTAGCGGGGGACTACGAGCAGTACTTC
CDR3aa: CASSSGLAGDYEQYF

len: 15
d_gene: -
abundance: -
j_gene: TRBJ1-1
v_gene: TRBV7-9
CDR3nt: TGTGCCAGCAGCTTAGGTAGAGTGAAGAACACTGAAGCTTTCTTT
CDR3aa: CASSLGRVKNTEAFF

len: 14
d_gene: TRBD1
abundance: -
j_gene: TRBJ1-4
v_gene: TRBV5-4
CDR3nt: TGTGCCAGCAGCCCTCAGGGGGGATTCGAAAAACTGTTTTTT
CDR3aa: CASSPQGGFEKLFF

len: 16
d_gene: -
abundance: few
j_gene: TRBJ1-1
v_gene: TRBV7-7
CDR3nt: TGTGCTAGCAGCGAGGAAGCCGGGACACAGAACACTGAAGCTTTCTTT
CDR3aa: CASSEEAGTQNTEAFF

len: 14
d_gene: TRBD1
abundance: -
j_gene: TRBJ2-5
v_gene: TRBV29-1
CDR3nt: TGCAGCGTTGACCACAGGGGGCTCCAAGAGACCCAGTACTTC
CDR3aa: CSVDHRGLQETQYF

len: 14
d_gene: -
abundance: few
j_gene: TRBJ2-2
v_gene: TRBV4-3
CDR3nt: TGCGCCAGCAAGTCGGTCGGGTCGACCGGGGAGCTGTTTTTT
CDR3aa: CASKSVGSTGELFF

len: 13
d_gene: TRBD1
abundance: -
j_gene: TRBJ1-2
v_gene: TRBV28
CDR3nt: TGTGCCGCAGGACAGGGGAGTAGCTATGGCTACACCTTC
CDR3aa: CAAGQGSSYGYTF

len: 14
d_gene: -
abundance: once
j_gene: TRBJ1-2
v_gene: TRBV18
CDR3nt: TGTGCCAGCTCACCCGACAGGAACACTTATGGCTACACCTTC
CDR3aa: CASSPDRNTYGYTF

len: 16
d_gene: -
abundance: -
j_gene: TRBJ1-4
v_gene: TRBV7-9
CDR3nt: TGTGCCAGCAGCCTCTACGTTAGCAAGGTTGAAGAAAAACTGTTTTTT
CDR3aa: CASSLYVSKVEEKLFF

len: 14
d_gene: TRBD1
abundance: -
j_gene: TRBJ2-5
v_gene: TRBV7-9
CDR3nt: TGTGCCAGCAGCTTAGCCCACAGGGGAGAGACCCAGTACTTC
CDR3aa: CASSLAHRGETQYF

len: 15
d_gene: -
abundance: once
j_gene: TRBJ2-3
v_gene: TRBV6-1
CDR3nt: TGTGCCAGCAGTGTGAGACAGTTGAGCACAGATACGCAGTATTTT
CDR3aa: CASSVRQLSTDTQYF

len: 16
d_gene: -
abundance: -
j_gene: TRBJ1-5
v_gene: TRBV28
CDR3nt: TGTGCCAGCAGTTTATTATTGGGGCTTAGCAATCAGCCCCAGCATTTT
CDR3aa: CASSLLLGLSNQPQHF

len: 13
d_gene: TRBD2
abundance: -
j_gene: TRBJ2-3
v_gene: TRBV7-2
CDR3nt: TGTGCCAGCAAGGAGCGGGACACAGATACGCAGTATTTT
CDR3aa: CASKERDTDTQYF

len: 15
d_gene: TRBD2
abundance: -
j_gene: TRBJ2-7
v_gene: TRBV4-2
CDR3nt: TGTGCCAGCAGCCAAGCTAGCGGAAGCACCTACGAGCAGTACTTC
CDR3aa: CASSQASGSTYEQYF

len: 12
d_gene: -
abundance: -
j_gene: TRBJ1-4
v_gene: TRBV30
CDR3nt: TGTGCCTGGAGTGTACTGCAGGGCAGGCTGTTTTTT
CDR3aa: CAWSVLQGRLFF

len: 15
d_gene: TRBD1
abundance: -
j_gene: TRBJ1-2
v_gene: TRBV5-1
CDR3nt: TGCGCCAGCAGCTGGGGACAGGGAGATGGGTATGGCTACACCTTC
CDR3aa: CASSWGQGDGYGYTF

len: 15
d_gene: TRBD1
abundance: -
j_gene: TRBJ2-7
v_gene: TRBV5-4
CDR3nt: TGTGCCAGCAGCGCCGACAGGGGGGCTTCCTACGAGCAGTACTTC
CDR3aa: CASSADRGASYEQYF

len: 15
d_gene: TRBD2
abundance: -
j_gene: TRBJ2-3
v_gene: TRBV6-5
CDR3nt: TGTGCCAGCAGTCCTGGACTAGCGGGCACAGATACGCAGTATTTT
CDR3aa: CASSPGLAGTDTQYF

len: 13
d_gene: -
abundance: -
j_gene: TRBJ1-2
v_gene: TRBV6-1
CDR3nt: TGTGCCAGCAGTGAACGTGTGAACTATGGCTACACCTTC
CDR3aa: CASSERVNYGYTF

len: 14
d_gene: -
abundance: -
j_gene: TRBJ2-7
v_gene: TRBV13
CDR3nt: TGTGCCAGCAGCTTAGGGGCAGGGGCCTACGAGCAGTACTTC
CDR3aa: CASSLGAGAYEQYF

len: 15
d_gene: -
abundance: -
j_gene: TRBJ2-3
v_gene: TRBV7-2
CDR3nt: TGTGCCAGCAGCTTAACGACACAAAGCACAGATACGCAGTATTTT
CDR3aa: CASSLTTQSTDTQYF

len: 14
d_gene: TRBD2
abundance: -
j_gene: TRBJ2-5
v_gene: TRBV7-9
CDR3nt: TGTGCCAGCAGCTTAACTAGCGACGGGGAGACCCAGTACTTC
CDR3aa: CASSLTSDGETQYF

len: 13
d_gene: -
abundance: once
j_gene: TRBJ2-7
v_gene: TRBV28
CDR3nt: TGTGCCAGCAGTTTTCCCAGGGGCACCGAGCAGTACTTC
CDR3aa: CASSFPRGTEQYF

len: 18
d_gene: -
abundance: -
j_gene: TRBJ2-7
v_gene: TRBV28
CDR3nt: TGTGCCAGCACCGTCGCGGGGTGGTTCTCCCAGGCGACCGACGAGCAGTACTTC
CDR3aa: CASTVAGWFSQATDEQYF

len: 14
d_gene: -
abundance: -
j_gene: TRBJ2-7
v_gene: TRBV7-6
CDR3nt: TGTGCCAGCACCGTCATGACGGGCTCCTACGAGCAGTACTTC
CDR3aa: CASTVMTGSYEQYF

len: 19
d_gene: TRBD2
abundance: -
j_gene: TRBJ2-5
v_gene: TRBV4-3
CDR3nt: TGCGCCAGCAGCCAAGATCTCGGACTAGCGGGGGGGAAACAAGAGACCCAGTACTTC
CDR3aa: CASSQDLGLAGGKQETQYF

len: 17
d_gene: TRBD2
abundance: -
j_gene: TRBJ2-4
v_gene: TRBV4-1
CDR3nt: TGCGCCAGCAGCCAAGTTACTAGCGGGGGAGCCAAAAACATTCAGTACTTC
CDR3aa: CASSQVTSGGAKNIQYF

len: 16
d_gene: -
abundance: -
j_gene: TRBJ1-2
v_gene: TRBV6-5
CDR3nt: TGTGCCAGCAGTTACCGTGGATTACAGGGAGTGGATGGCTACACCTTC
CDR3aa: CASSYRGLQGVDGYTF

len: 16
d_gene: -
abundance: -
j_gene: TRBJ2-3
v_gene: TRBV7-6
CDR3nt: TGTGCCAGCAGCCCCCGGGACTCGCATCCCACAGATACGCAGTATTTT
CDR3aa: CASSPRDSHPTDTQYF

len: 15
d_gene: TRBD1
abundance: once
j_gene: TRBJ1-6
v_gene: TRBV5-4
CDR3nt: TGTGCCAGCGGATCAGGGGGCCTACAGGCCTCACCCCTCCACTTT
CDR3aa: CASGSGGLQASPLHF

len: 15
d_gene: TRBD1
abundance: -
j_gene: TRBJ1-2
v_gene: TRBV6-1
CDR3nt: TGTGCCAGCAGTGAAGACCCAGGGGGTGTCTATGGCTACACCTTC
CDR3aa: CASSEDPGGVYGYTF

len: 16
d_gene: -
abundance: -
j_gene: TRBJ1-6
v_gene: TRBV4-1
CDR3nt: TGCGCCAGCAGCTCCGGCTCCCCAGGGGCCCCTTCACCCCTCCACTTT
CDR3aa: CASSSGSPGAPSPLHF

len: 15
d_gene: -
abundance: -
j_gene: TRBJ2-3
v_gene: TRBV12-5
CDR3nt: TGTGCTAGTGGTGGCGGACAACCGAGCACAGATACGCAGTATTTT
CDR3aa: CASGGGQPSTDTQYF

len: 15
d_gene: TRBD1
abundance: -
j_gene: TRBJ2-3
v_gene: TRBV5-6
CDR3nt: TGTGCCAGCAGCTTAGACAGGGGGCAAAGAGATACGCAGTATTTT
CDR3aa: CASSLDRGQRDTQYF

len: 12
d_gene: -
abundance: -
j_gene: TRBJ1-1
v_gene: TRBV5-6
CDR3nt: TGTGCCAGCAGCCTCTGGAACACTGAAGCTTTCTTT
CDR3aa: CASSLWNTEAFF

len: 13
d_gene: -
abundance: few
j_gene: TRBJ2-7
v_gene: TRBV7-2
CDR3nt: TGTGCCAGCAGCTTAGCGCGAGGGAACGAGCAGTACTTC
CDR3aa: CASSLARGNEQYF

len: 14
d_gene: TRBD1
abundance: -
j_gene: TRBJ1-2
v_gene: TRBV28
CDR3nt: TGTGCCAGCAGTTTATTAACAGGGGATTATGGCTACACCTTC
CDR3aa: CASSLLTGDYGYTF

len: 14
d_gene: TRBD1
abundance: -
j_gene: TRBJ1-4
v_gene: TRBV2
CDR3nt: TGTGCCAGCAGTATAACAGGGGGCAGTGAAAAACTGTTTTTT
CDR3aa: CASSITGGSEKLFF